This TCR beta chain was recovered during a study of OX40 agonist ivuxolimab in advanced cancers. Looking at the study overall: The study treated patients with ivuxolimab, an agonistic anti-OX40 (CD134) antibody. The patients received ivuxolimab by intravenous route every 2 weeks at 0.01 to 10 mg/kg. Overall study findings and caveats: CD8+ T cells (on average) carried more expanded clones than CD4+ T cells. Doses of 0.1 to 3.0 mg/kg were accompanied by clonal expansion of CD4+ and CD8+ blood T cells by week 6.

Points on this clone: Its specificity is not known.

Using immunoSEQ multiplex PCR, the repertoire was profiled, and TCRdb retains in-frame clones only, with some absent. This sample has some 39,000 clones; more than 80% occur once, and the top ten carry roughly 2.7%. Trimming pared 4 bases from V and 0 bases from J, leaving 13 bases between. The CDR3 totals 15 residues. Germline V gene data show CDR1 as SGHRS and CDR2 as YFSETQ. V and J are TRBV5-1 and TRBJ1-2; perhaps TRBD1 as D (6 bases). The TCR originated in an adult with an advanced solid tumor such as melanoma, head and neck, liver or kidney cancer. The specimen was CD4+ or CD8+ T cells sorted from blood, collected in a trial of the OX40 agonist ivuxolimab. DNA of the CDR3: TGCGCCAGCAGCCTGGGAGGGACAACTAACTATGGCTACACCTTC. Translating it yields CASSLGGTTNYGYTF.